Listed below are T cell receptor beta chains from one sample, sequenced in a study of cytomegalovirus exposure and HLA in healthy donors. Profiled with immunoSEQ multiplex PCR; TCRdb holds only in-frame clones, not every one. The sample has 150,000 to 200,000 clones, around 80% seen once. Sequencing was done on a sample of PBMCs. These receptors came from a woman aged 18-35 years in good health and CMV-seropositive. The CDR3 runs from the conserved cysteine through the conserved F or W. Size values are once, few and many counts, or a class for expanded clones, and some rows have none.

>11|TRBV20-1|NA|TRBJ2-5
CSARFQETQYF
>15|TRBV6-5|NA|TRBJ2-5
CASRERLAGGETQYF
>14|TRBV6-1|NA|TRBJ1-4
CASREGQGNEKLFF
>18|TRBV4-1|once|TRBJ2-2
CASSHPHPGAHITGELFF
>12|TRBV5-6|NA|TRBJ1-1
CASSLSGVEAFF
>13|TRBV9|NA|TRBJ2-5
CASSPVGVETQYF
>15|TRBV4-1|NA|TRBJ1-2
CASSLSGNREHGYTF
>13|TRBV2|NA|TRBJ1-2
CARMSRGKYGYTF
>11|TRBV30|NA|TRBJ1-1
CAWSKTVEAFF
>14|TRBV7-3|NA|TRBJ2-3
CASSLQRGGDTQYF
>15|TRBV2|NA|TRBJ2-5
CASTRGSVSQETQYF
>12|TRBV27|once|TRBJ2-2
CASSSSTGELFF
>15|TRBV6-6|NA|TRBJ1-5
CASRKRTGAGQPQHF
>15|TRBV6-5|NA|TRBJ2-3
CASSRTGGPTDTQYF
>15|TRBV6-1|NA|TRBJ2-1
CASSEEASGWDEQFF
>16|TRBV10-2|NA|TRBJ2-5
CASMDWLARGGETQYF
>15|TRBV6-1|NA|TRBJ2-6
CASSEQGAGANVLTF
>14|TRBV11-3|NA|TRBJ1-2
CASSLQGDHPTDTF
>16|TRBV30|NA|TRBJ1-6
CAWTVPRPLYNSPLHF
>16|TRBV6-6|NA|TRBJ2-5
CASSYGSGHSTETQYF
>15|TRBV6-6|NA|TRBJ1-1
CASSDTGQVNTEAFF
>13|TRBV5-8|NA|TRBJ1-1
CASSHLMNTEAFF
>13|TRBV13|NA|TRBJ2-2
CASSLTPGGELFF
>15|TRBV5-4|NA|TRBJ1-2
CASSSRQVLSHGYTF
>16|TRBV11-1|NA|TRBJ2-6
CASSSRQGTGANVLTF
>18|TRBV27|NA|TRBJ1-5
CASSLSSPTGESNQPQHF
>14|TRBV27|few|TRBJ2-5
CASSLAGTSETQYF
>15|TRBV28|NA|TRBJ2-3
CASPPTRDSPDTQYF